This T cell receptor (beta chain) is drawn from a study of neurological immune-mediated disorders. Looked up from germline, CDR1 is MDHEN and CDR2 is SYDVKM. The CDR3 totals 14 residues. The germline V and J ends were trimmed by 9 bases and 3 bases, with 14 bases remaining between them. Time point given: longitudinal time-point 2. Comment on this clonotype: This may arise from a read error, as a much more abundant clone is one base away.

A single record per CDR3 protein comes from TCRdb applying MiXCR to the 5' RACE reads. The data contain 81,000 or so distinct CDR3 sequences, around 13% of them seen just once; the ten biggest clones take up roughly 4.8%. The sequenced sample was PBMCs. The chain joins TRBV28 to TRBJ2-2, with D possibly being TRBD1 (6 bases). The origin of this receptor is a female donor with HTLV-1-associated myelopathy (HAM/TSP). This CDR3 reads CASGYRVDTGELFF. The CDR3, as DNA: TGTGCCAGTGGATACAGGGTTGACACCGGGGAGCTGTTTTTT.